This T cell receptor (beta chain) was observed in a study of T-cell reconstitution after alpha-beta-depleted transplantation in children. The CDR3 is 14 residues long. V was trimmed by 2 bases and J by 7 bases, leaving 14 bases between them. CDR1 ENHRY and CDR2 SYGVKD come from the germline V gene. A TCRbeta library incorporating unique molecular identifiers was prepared. TCRdb analysed the PCR reads with MiXCR anew, one entry per CDR3 protein. The data hold 530,000 or so distinct CDR3 sequences, with roughly a quarter observed a single time. A note on this clonotype: Its antigen remains unknown.

Overall study findings and caveats: Newly made T cells mostly supplied T-cell counts and diversity one year after transplant.

This specimen consisted of PBMCs, obtained before TCRalphabeta/CD19-depleted stem cell transplant. The TCR sequence derives from a boy under two years old with Wiskott-Aldrich syndrome, due to receive a stem cell transplant. The chain has TRBV10-3 and TRBJ2-5; perhaps TRBD2 as D (6 bases). Here the CDR3 DNA reads TGTGCCATCAGTGAGGGCGTTTTGGGAGGGACCCAGTACTTC. Translation gives CAISEGVLGGTQYF.